This T cell receptor beta chain is drawn from a study of cytotoxic CD8 clonotypes in ibrutinib-treated CLL. Overall study: Investigators reported about 24 partial and 2 complete responses; after median roughly 70 months, approximately 15 patients remained remitted and about 12 progressed.

Concerning this clone itself: The antigen is unknown.

Clones were read by immunoSEQ multiplex PCR, and TCRdb kept only the in-frame ones, dropping some. The table shows approximately 320,000 clones, with under 70% occurring only once. Findings and caveats of the study: Contraction or stability on treatment characterized the public clonotypes, which were uncommon.

Sequenced here: PBMCs, sampled after 36 months of ibrutinib treatment. The sequence derives from a human donor with chronic lymphocytic leukemia.

The CDR3, as DNA: TGTGCCACCAGCAGTAGTCAGTTTTCCCTTTCCCTTACCTACGAGCAGTACTTC. It is translated as CATSSSQFSLSLTYEQYF. V is TRBV15 and J is TRBJ2-7; no firm D call. Germline CDR1 LNHNV, CDR2 YYDKDF (reference sequence). This CDR3 contains 18 residues. Trimming cost V 3 bases and J 2 bases, with 23 bases left between them. The entire variable domain, with the rest obtained from reference TRBV15 and TRBJ2-7, is as follows: DAMVIQNPRYQVTQFGKPVTLSCSQTLNHNVMYWYQQKSSQAPKLLFHYYDKDFNNEADTPDNFQSRRPNTSFCFLDIRSPGLGDTAMYLCATSSSQFSLSLTYEQYFGPGTRLTVT.